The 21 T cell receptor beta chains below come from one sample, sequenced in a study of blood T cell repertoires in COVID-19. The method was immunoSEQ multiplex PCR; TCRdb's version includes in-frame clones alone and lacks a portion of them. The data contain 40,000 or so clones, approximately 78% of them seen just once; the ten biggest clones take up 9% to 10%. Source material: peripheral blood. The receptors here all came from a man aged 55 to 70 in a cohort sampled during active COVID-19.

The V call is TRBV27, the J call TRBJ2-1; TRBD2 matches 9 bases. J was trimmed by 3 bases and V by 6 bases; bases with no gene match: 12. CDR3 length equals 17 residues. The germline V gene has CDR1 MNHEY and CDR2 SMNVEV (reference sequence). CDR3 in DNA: TGTGCCAGCAGCCCTGTGGGGGCGGGAGGGCTCTACAATGAGCAGTTCTTC. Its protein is CASSPVGAGGLYNEQFF.

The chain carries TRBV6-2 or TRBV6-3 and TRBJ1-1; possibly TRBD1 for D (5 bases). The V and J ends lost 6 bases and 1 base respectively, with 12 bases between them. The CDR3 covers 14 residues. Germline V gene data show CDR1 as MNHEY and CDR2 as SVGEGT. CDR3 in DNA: TGTGCCAGCAGCCCCAGTGGGGCGAACACTGAAGCTTTCTTT. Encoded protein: CASSPSGANTEAFF.

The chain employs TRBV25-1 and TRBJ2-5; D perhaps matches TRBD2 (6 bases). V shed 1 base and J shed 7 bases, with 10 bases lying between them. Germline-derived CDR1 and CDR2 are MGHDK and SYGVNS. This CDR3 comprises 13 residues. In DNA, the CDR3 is TGTGCCAGCAGTGAATCAGGGCGGGGGACCCAGTACTTC. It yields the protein CASSESGRGTQYF.

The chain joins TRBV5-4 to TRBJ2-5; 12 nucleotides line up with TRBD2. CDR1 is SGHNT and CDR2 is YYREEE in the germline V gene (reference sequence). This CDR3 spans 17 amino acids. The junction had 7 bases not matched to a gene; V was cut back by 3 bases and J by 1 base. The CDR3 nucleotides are TGTGCCAGCAGCTCTCGGACTAGCGGGGTACCCCAAGAGACCCAGTACTTC. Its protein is CASSSRTSGVPQETQYF.

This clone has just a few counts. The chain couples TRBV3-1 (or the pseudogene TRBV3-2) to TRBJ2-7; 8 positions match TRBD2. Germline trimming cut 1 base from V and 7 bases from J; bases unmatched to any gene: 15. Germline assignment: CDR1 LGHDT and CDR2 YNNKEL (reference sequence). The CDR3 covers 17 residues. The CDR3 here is CASSQGRRGGFVKEQYF. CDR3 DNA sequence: TGTGCCAGCAGCCAAGGTAGACGGGGGGGCTTCGTGAAAGAGCAGTACTTC.

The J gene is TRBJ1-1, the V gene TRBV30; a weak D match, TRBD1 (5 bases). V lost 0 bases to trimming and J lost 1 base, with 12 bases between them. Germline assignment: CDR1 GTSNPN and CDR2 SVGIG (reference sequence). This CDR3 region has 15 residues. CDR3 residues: CAWSVKRTPNTEAFF. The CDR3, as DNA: TGTGCCTGGAGTGTGAAAAGGACACCGAACACTGAAGCTTTCTTT.

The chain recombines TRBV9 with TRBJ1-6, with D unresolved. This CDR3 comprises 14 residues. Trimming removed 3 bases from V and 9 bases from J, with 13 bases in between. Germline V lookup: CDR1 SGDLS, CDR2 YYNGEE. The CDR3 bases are TGTGCCAGCAGCGCCGAGGGAGTCAGTTCACCCCTCCACTTT. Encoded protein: CASSAEGVSSPLHF.

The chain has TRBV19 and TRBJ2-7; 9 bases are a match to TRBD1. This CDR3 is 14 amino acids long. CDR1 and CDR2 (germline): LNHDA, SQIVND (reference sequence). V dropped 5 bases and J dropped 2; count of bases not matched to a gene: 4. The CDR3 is CASSPGTGTYEQYF. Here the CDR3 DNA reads TGTGCCAGTAGTCCGGGGACAGGGACCTACGAGCAGTACTTC.

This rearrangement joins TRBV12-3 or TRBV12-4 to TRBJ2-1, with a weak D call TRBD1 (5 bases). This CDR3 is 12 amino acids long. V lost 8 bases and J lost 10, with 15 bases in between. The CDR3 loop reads CASSRAQGEQFF. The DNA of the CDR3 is TGTGCCAGCTCCCGAGCGCAGGGCGAGCAGTTCTTC.

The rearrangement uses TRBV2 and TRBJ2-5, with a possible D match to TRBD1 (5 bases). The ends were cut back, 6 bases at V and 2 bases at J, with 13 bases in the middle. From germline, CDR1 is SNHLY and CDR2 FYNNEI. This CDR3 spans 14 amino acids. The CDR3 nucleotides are TGTGCCAGCAGCCCCCCCGACAGACAAGAGACCCAGTACTTC. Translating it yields CASSPPDRQETQYF.

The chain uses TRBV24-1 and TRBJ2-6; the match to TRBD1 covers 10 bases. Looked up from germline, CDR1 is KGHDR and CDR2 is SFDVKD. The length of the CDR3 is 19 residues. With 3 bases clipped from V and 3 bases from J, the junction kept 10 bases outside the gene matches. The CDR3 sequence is CATSDPPGTGVGGANVLTF. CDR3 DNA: TGTGCCACCAGTGATCCGCCCGGGACAGGGGTCGGTGGGGCCAACGTCCTGACTTTC.

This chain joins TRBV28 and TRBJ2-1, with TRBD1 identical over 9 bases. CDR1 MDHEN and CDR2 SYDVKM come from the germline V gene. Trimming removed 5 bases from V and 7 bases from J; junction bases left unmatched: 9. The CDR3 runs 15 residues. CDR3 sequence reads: CASSLGTGLQNEQFF. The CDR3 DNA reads TGTGCCAGCAGTCTCGGGACAGGGCTTCAGAATGAGCAGTTCTTC.

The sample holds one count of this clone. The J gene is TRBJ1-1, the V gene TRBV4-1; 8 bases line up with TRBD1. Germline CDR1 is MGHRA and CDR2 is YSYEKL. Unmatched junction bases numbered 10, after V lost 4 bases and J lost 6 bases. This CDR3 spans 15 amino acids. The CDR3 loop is CASSREGQGRSEAFF. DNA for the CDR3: TGCGCCAGCAGCCGGGAAGGACAGGGCCGATCTGAAGCTTTCTTT.

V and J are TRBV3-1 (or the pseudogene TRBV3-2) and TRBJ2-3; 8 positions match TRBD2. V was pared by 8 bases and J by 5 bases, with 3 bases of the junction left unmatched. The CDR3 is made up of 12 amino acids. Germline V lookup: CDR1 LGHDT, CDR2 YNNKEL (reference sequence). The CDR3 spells CASGTRVDTQYF. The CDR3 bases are TGTGCCAGCGGGACTAGGGTAGATACGCAGTATTTT.

DNA of the CDR3: TGTGCCAGCAGTGAAGCGCGGTCGGGAGGGACGTTGGATACGCAGTATTTT. Translating it yields CASSEARSGGTLDTQYF. The chain couples TRBV6-1 to TRBJ2-3, with 8 positions matching TRBD2. The CDR3 is 17 amino acids. From germline, CDR1 is MNHNS and CDR2 SASEGT. The ends lost 0 bases at V and 6 bases at J; junction bases unmatched: 11.

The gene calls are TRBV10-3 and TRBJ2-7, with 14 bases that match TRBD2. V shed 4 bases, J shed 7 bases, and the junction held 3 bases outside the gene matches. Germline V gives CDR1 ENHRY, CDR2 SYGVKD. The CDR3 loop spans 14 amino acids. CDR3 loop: CAISAGTSGGEQYF. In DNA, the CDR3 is TGTGCCATCAGTGCCGGGACTAGCGGGGGAGAGCAGTACTTC.

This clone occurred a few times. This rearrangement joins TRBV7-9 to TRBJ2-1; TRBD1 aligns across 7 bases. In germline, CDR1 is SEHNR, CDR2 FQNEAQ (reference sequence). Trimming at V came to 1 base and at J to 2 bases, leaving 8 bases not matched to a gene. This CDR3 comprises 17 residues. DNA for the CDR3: TGTGCCAGCAGCTTAGAATGGGACAGATTTACCTACAATGAGCAGTTCTTC. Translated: CASSLEWDRFTYNEQFF.

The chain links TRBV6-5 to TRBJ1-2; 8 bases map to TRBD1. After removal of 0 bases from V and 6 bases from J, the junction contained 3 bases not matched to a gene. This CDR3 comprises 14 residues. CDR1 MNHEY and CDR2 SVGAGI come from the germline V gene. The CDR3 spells CASSYSAGGDGYTF. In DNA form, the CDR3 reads TGTGCCAGCAGTTACTCGGCAGGGGGCGATGGCTACACCTTC.

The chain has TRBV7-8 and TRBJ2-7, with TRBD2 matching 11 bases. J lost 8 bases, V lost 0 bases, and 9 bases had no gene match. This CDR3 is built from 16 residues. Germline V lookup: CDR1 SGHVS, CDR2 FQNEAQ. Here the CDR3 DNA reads TGTGCCAGCAGCTTAGCGTCCGTACTAGCGGGGGCAAAGCAGTACTTC. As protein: CASSLASVLAGAKQYF.

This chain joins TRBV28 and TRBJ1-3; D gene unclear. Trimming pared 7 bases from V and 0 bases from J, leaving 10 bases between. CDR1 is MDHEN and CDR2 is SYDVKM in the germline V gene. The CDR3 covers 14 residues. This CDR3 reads CASTKGGSGNTIYF. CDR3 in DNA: TGTGCCAGCACCAAAGGCGGCTCTGGAAACACCATATATTTT. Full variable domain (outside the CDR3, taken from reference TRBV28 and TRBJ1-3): DVKVTQSSRYLVKRTGEKVFLECVQDMDHENMFWYRQDPGLGLRLIYFSYDVKMKEKGDIPEGYSVSREKKERFSLILESASTNQTSMYLCASTKGGSGNTIYFGEGSWLTVV.

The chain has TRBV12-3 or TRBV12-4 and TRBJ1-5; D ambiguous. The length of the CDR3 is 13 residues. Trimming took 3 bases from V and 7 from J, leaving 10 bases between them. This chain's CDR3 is CASSFSGRQPQHF. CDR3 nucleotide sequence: TGTGCCAGCAGTTTTTCGGGGAGGCAGCCCCAGCATTTT.